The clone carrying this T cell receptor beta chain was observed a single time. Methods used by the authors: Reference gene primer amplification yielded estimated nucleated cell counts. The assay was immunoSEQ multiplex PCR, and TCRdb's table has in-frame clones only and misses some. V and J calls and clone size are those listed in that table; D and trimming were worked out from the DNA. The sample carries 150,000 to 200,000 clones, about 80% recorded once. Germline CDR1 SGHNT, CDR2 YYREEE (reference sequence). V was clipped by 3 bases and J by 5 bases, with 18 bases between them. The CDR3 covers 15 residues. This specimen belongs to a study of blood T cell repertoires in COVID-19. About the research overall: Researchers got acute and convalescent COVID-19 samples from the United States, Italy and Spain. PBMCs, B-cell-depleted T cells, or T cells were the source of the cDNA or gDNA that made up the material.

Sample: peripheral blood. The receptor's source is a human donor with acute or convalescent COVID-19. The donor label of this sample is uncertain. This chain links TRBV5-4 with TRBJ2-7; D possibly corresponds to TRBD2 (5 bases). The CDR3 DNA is TGTGCCAGCAGCTCCGCGGGTCGAGGGAAAAACGAGCAGTACTTC. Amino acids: CASSSAGRGKNEQYF.